This entry lists 22 T cell receptor beta chains sequenced from one sample in a study of blood T cell repertoires in COVID-19 (dated by TCRdb to about 2020). The library was produced with the immunoSEQ multiplex PCR assay. Sourced from immuneACCESS, this table was stored by TCRdb with only in-frame sequences that have V and J called. A share of the clones is absent; for the studies checked, an unresolved V gene accounts for under half, and the remainder has no known explanation. The sample data list fewer than 250,000 clones, and roughly 80% of these were observed just once. The ten largest clonotypes hold 9.5% to 15% of the sample. The sequencing input was peripheral blood. These receptors were taken from a woman in her forties or fifties with acute or convalescent COVID-19.

The chain employs TRBV5-1 and TRBJ2-1; D perhaps matches TRBD2 (6 bases). Per the germline V gene, CDR1 is SGHRS and CDR2 is YFSETQ. With 0 bases removed from V and 0 bases from J, the gap between germline ends came to 7 bases. This CDR3 is built from 15 residues. The CDR3 nucleotides read TGCGCCAGCAGCTTGGGGGAGGTCTCCTACAATGAGCAGTTCTTC. Amino acids: CASSLGEVSYNEQFF.

The chain joins TRBV5-1 to TRBJ2-7; 9 nucleotides align to TRBD1. The V segment lost 1 base and the J segment 5 bases; nucleotides outside the gene matches: 7. Germline lookup yields CDR1 SGHRS and CDR2 YFSETQ. The CDR3 extends over 15 amino acids. This chain's CDR3 is CASSLQLQGADEQYF. The CDR3 DNA follows: TGCGCCAGCAGCTTGCAACTACAGGGGGCTGACGAGCAGTACTTC. The full variable domain, its missing parts supplied by reference TRBV5-1 and TRBJ2-7, is KAGVTQTPRYLIKTRGQQVTLSCSPISGHRSVSWYQQTPGQGLQFLFEYFSETQRNKGNFPGRFSGRQFSNSRSEMNVSTLELGDSALYLCASSLQLQGADEQYFGPGTRLTVT.

The chain carries TRBV7-2 and TRBJ2-5; possible D gene TRBD1, 6 bases. Deletions cut 5 bases from V and 1 base from J, with 11 bases between. The CDR3 sequence is 14 residues long. Germline V gene lookup returns CDR1 SGHTA and CDR2 FQGNSA. The CDR3 region has the DNA TGTGCCAGCAGCCCCGGACAGATCCAAGAGACCCAGTACTTC. This encodes CASSPGQIQETQYF.

The chain employs TRBV5-1 and TRBJ2-5; 10 nucleotides agree with TRBD2. Per germline, CDR1 SGHRS and CDR2 YFSETQ. This CDR3 comprises 14 residues. J was trimmed by 2 bases and V by 4 bases; bases with no gene match: 2. The CDR3 sequence is CASSPAGGQETQYF. The CDR3 region has the DNA TGCGCCAGCAGCCCAGCGGGAGGGCAAGAGACCCAGTACTTC.

The J gene is TRBJ2-7, the V gene TRBV7-2; maybe TRBD2 (5 bases). Germline CDR1 and CDR2: SGHTA and FQGNSA. V was trimmed by 3 bases and J by 2 bases, leaving 14 bases between them. This CDR3 comprises 15 residues. Here the CDR3 reads CASSFTEGLTYEQYF. Here the CDR3 DNA reads TGTGCCAGCAGCTTCACTGAGGGCCTCACCTACGAGCAGTACTTC.

This clone was counted once. The rearrangement uses TRBV30 and TRBJ1-2; weak D call: TRBD1 (6 bases). The CDR3 covers 14 residues. Germline V CDR1 and CDR2: GTSNPN, SVGIG (reference sequence). Trimming stripped 4 bases from V and 5 bases from J, with 17 bases between. CDR3 nucleotide sequence: TGTGCCTGGACCGGGGAACAGGGAGAGTATGGCTACACCTTC. Residues: CAWTGEQGEYGYTF.

The V call is TRBV27, the J call TRBJ1-2; D not certain. Germline V gives CDR1 MNHEY, CDR2 SMNVEV (reference sequence). The CDR3 has 14 amino acids. Trimming stripped 8 bases from V and 5 bases from J, with 18 bases between. The CDR3 reads CASGRNGEDYGYTF. The CDR3 DNA sequence: TGTGCCAGCGGCCGCAACGGGGAGGATTATGGCTACACCTTC.

This chain connects TRBV3-1 (or the pseudogene TRBV3-2) to TRBJ1-2, with TRBD1 matching over 9 bases. Germline assignment: CDR1 LGHDT and CDR2 YNNKEL (reference sequence). Unmatched junction bases numbered 8, after V lost 2 bases and J lost 4 bases. This CDR3 has 16 residues. CDR3 sequence reads: CASSQRDRVVVYGYTF. The CDR3 nucleotides are TGTGCCAGCAGCCAACGGGACAGGGTAGTTGTCTATGGCTACACCTTC.

The chain links TRBV3-1 (or the pseudogene TRBV3-2) to TRBJ2-1; 9 bases match TRBD2. The germline gives CDR1 LGHDT, CDR2 YNNKEL (reference sequence). The CDR3 sequence is 14 residues long. Losses at the gene ends were 0 bases for V and 12 bases for J; bases not matched to a gene: 6. The CDR3 protein is CASSQDTAGGPQFF. In DNA, the CDR3 is TGTGCCAGCAGCCAAGATACAGCGGGAGGCCCGCAGTTCTTC.

The J gene is TRBJ2-7, the V gene TRBV7-8, with 12 nucleotides matching TRBD2. Unmatched junction bases numbered 12, after V lost 5 bases and J lost 4 bases. The CDR3 length is 17 residues. Germline CDR1 reads SGHVS; CDR2 reads FQNEAQ. CDR3 in amino acids: CASSLRTSGKSRYEQYF. Written as DNA, the CDR3 is TGTGCCAGCAGCCTCCGGACTAGCGGGAAGTCGAGGTACGAGCAGTACTTC. The entire variable domain, with the rest obtained from reference TRBV7-8 and TRBJ2-7, is as follows: GAGVSQSPRYKVAKRGQDVALRCDPISGHVSLFWYQQALGQGPEFLTYFQNEAQLDKSGLPSDRFFAERPEGSVSTLKIQRTQQEDSAVYLCASSLRTSGKSRYEQYFGPGTRLTVT.

This clone was recorded a few times. The chain carries TRBV7-9 and TRBJ1-1, with D unresolved. The germline V and J ends were trimmed by 0 bases and 3 bases, with 14 bases remaining between them. Germline CDR1 reads SEHNR; CDR2 reads FQNEAQ (reference sequence). The CDR3 length is 16 residues. Here the CDR3 reads CASSLAELPGDTEAFF. The CDR3 bases are TGTGCCAGCAGCTTAGCGGAACTCCCAGGTGACACTGAAGCTTTCTTT.

V is TRBV5-4 and J is TRBJ2-1, with 7 bases matching TRBD2. Trimming cost V 0 bases and J 13 bases; bases outside gene matches: 7. The CDR3 extends over 13 amino acids. Germline V gene sequence: CDR1 SGHNT, CDR2 YYREEE (reference sequence). In DNA, the CDR3 is TGTGCCAGCAGCTTGGGAGCGGGGCCGAGTCAGTTCTTC. Protein sequence: CASSLGAGPSQFF.

This clone was recorded once. The V gene is TRBV6-5, the J gene TRBJ1-2, with a weak D call TRBD1 (5 bases). The CDR3 extends over 15 amino acids. The V gene lost 2 bases and the J gene lost 8 bases, with 18 bases spanning the gap. Germline loops: CDR1 MNHEY, CDR2 SVGAGI. CDR3 sequence reads: CASSYGQGFRFGYTF. CDR3 coding DNA: TGTGCCAGCAGTTACGGGCAGGGATTTCGATTCGGCTACACCTTC.

DNA for the CDR3: TGTGCCAGCAGCTTACGGGGGGTCATGAACACTGAAGCTTTCTTT. Translated, it gives CASSLRGVMNTEAFF. The V and J genes are TRBV5-6 and TRBJ1-1; maybe TRBD1 (5 bases). Trimming removed 2 bases from V and 0 bases from J, with 11 bases in between. The germline CDR1 and CDR2 sequences are SGHDT and YYEEEE. The CDR3 runs to 15 residues.

This clone was detected only a few times. V is TRBV7-2 and J is TRBJ2-2, with a weak D call TRBD2 (5 bases). CDR3 length: 14 amino acids. Germline V gene sequence: CDR1 SGHTA, CDR2 FQGNSA. V lost 5 bases and J lost 6, with 13 bases in between. The DNA of the CDR3 is TGTGCCAGCAGCCCCCTGTCGAGGGCCGGGGAGCTGTTTTTT. It encodes CASSPLSRAGELFF.

The chain is built from TRBV11-2 and TRBJ1-5; unclear D gene. V was cut by 1 base and J by 10 bases, with 11 bases left in between. CDR1 SGHAT and CDR2 FQNNGV come from the germline V gene. The CDR3 is 13 residues long. The DNA of the CDR3 is TGTGCCAGCAGCTTAGGCCTTATGAGACCCCAGCATTTT. It translates to CASSLGLMRPQHF.

The V call is TRBV3-1 (or the pseudogene TRBV3-2), the J call TRBJ2-3; 10 nucleotides line up with TRBD1. This CDR3 contains 17 residues. Germline assignment: CDR1 LGHDT and CDR2 YNNKEL (reference sequence). Trimming took 3 bases from V and 4 from J; bases not matched to a gene: 10. The CDR3 DNA reads TGTGCCAGCAGCCAGCTAACCTGGACAGGGGGACCAGATACGCAGTATTTT. It is translated as CASSQLTWTGGPDTQYF.

CDR3 in amino acids: CASSFGRELAEAFF. The CDR3 nucleotides are TGCGCCAGCAGCTTCGGCAGGGAACTTGCTGAAGCTTTCTTT. The rearrangement links TRBV5-1 to TRBJ1-1, with a weak D call TRBD1 (5 bases). V was clipped by 2 bases and J by 6 bases, with 14 bases between them. Germline assignment: CDR1 SGHRS and CDR2 YFSETQ. The CDR3 loop spans 14 amino acids.

The chain couples TRBV18 to TRBJ1-3, with D possibly TRBD1 on 5 matching bases. V was pared by 0 bases and J by 2 bases, with 11 bases between. This CDR3 has 16 amino acids. Per the germline V gene, CDR1 is KGHSH and CDR2 is LQKENI. DNA of the CDR3: TGTGCCAGCTCACCACCCGACAGCGCAACTGGAAACACCATATATTTT. Its translation: CASSPPDSATGNTIYF.

The chain recombines TRBV6-4 with TRBJ2-7, with D possibly being TRBD1 (6 bases). Per germline, CDR1 MRHNA and CDR2 SNTAGT. Trimming left V 1 base short and J 4 bases short, with 14 bases between. This CDR3 comprises 15 residues. The CDR3 is CASSDWVPQGYEQYF. For the CDR3, the DNA is TGTGCCAGCAGTGACTGGGTGCCTCAGGGGTACGAGCAGTACTTC.

This chain connects TRBV6-6 to TRBJ1-5, with 9 bases that match TRBD1. V was clipped by 0 bases and J by 7 bases; unmatched bases: 7. Per the germline V gene, CDR1 is MNHNY and CDR2 is SVGAGI (reference sequence). The CDR3 length is 16 residues. The CDR3 sequence is CASSYSTGGAKQPQHF. The CDR3 DNA reads TGTGCCAGCAGTTACTCCACAGGGGGCGCAAAGCAGCCCCAGCATTTT.

A single count supports this clone. The V gene is TRBV24-1, the J gene TRBJ1-1, with D unresolved. Trimming took off 0 bases at V and 1 base at J, with 5 bases between the two ends. This CDR3 has 14 amino acids. Germline loops: CDR1 KGHDR, CDR2 SFDVKD. The CDR3 bases are TGTGCCACCAGTGATTTGTCACAGAACACTGAAGCTTTCTTT. Amino acid sequence: CATSDLSQNTEAFF.